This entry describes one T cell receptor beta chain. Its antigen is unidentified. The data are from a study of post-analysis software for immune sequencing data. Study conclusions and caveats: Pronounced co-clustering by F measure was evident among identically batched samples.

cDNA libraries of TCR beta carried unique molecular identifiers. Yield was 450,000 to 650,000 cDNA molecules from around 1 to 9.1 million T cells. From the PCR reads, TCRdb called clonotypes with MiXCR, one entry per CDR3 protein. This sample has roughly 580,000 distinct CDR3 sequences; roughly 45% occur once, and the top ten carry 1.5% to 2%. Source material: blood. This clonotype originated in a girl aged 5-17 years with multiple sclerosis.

The CDR3: CSVRTGRGTEAFF. CDR3 coding DNA: TGCAGCGTACGGACAGGGCGGGGCACTGAAGCTTTCTTT. The chain is built from TRBV29-1 and TRBJ1-1, with TRBD1 identical over 8 bases. CDR3 length equals 13 residues. The ends lost 6 bases at V and 4 bases at J; junction bases unmatched: 7. The germline gives CDR1 SQVTM, CDR2 ANQGSEA. Full variable domain (rest looked up from reference TRBV29-1 and TRBJ1-1): SAVISQKPSRDICQRGTSLTIQCQVDSQVTMMFWYRQQPGQSLTLIATANQGSEATYESGFVIDKFPISRPNLTFSTLTVSNMSPEDSSIYLCSVRTGRGTEAFFGQGTRLTVV.